These 5 T cell receptor beta chains came from one sample sequenced in a study of T cell clonality in common variable immunodeficiency. Findings and caveats of the study: Common variable immunodeficiency TCR beta sequences reportedly had fewer deletions and N-nucleotide insertions.

Data came from immunoSEQ multiplex PCR; TCRdb stores just in-frame clones and leaves some out. The record shows 40,000 to 50,000 clones for this sample, with no singletons present. Their antigen targets remain unknown. Sequenced input: peripheral blood mononuclear cells. The source is a human donor with common variable immunodeficiency.

The CDR3 spells CASWAGGGQPQHF. Partial CDR3 DNA: TGTGCCAGCTGGGCAGGGGGAGGGCAGCCC. The chain combines TRBV2 with TRBJ1-5; 7 positions agree with TRBD1. The read finishes 3 residues shy of the CDR3 end, and the germline J gene is used to complete it. The CDR3 consists of 13 residues. V lost 8 bases to trimming and J lost 7 bases; unmatched junction nucleotides: 8. In germline, CDR1 is SNHLY, CDR2 FYNNEI. The full variable domain, in which reference TRBV2 and TRBJ1-5 provide the parts outside the CDR3, is EPEVTQTPSHQVTQMGQEVILRCVPISNHLYFYWYRQILGQKVEFLVSFYNNEISEKSEIFDDQFSVERPDGSNFTLKIRSTKLEDSAMYFCASWAGGGQPQHFGDGTRLSIL.

Only a few counts were recorded for this clone. Coverage ceases 3 residues before the CDR3 finishes, and the germline J gene fills in the end. This chain joins TRBV19 and TRBJ1-2; TRBD1 agrees at 7 bases. The CDR3 loop spans 14 amino acids. CDR1 and CDR2 (germline): LNHDA, SQIVND (reference sequence). CDR3 residues: CASSSGTATGGYTF. The sequenced CDR3 bases are TGTGCCAGTAGTTCCGGGACAGCCACGGGCGGC.

This clone was detected only a few times. The observed sequence ends 3 residues before the CDR3 terminus, with the missing tail filled in from the germline J gene. V and J are TRBV7-2 and TRBJ1-6; 9 nucleotides match TRBD1. The CDR3 contains 15 residues. Per the germline V gene, CDR1 is SGHTA and CDR2 is FQGNSA. The CDR3 region is CASSREQGASSPLHF. The CDR3 DNA, read in part, is TGTGCCAGCAGCCGGGAACAGGGGGCGAGTTCGCCC.

This clone was seen at least ten times. Read data end 3 residues before the CDR3 end; the end is taken from the germline J gene. The chain employs TRBV20-1 and TRBJ1-2; 7 bases line up with TRBD1. The CDR3 extends over 14 amino acids. The germline V gene has CDR1 DFQATT and CDR2 SNEGSKA (reference sequence). Trimming cost V 6 bases and J 1 base; bases outside gene matches: 8. CDR3 bases read: TGCAGTGCCAAGGGGGGACAGAGTAACTATGGC. Its translation is CSAKGGQSNYG. The CDR3 reads in full as CSAKGGQSNYGYTF.

This clone appeared many times. From the germline J gene comes the end of the CDR3, since the read stops 3 residues before it. The V gene is TRBV19, the J gene TRBJ2-4, with 10 nucleotides matching TRBD2. V lost 4 bases to trimming and J lost 1 base; unmatched junction nucleotides: 4. CDR3 size: 16 residues. The germline V gene encodes CDR1 LNHDA and CDR2 SQIVND (reference sequence). Incomplete CDR3 DNA: TGTGCCAGTAGTACCGGACTAGCGGTGGCCAAAAACATT. Translated: CASSTGLAVAKNI. The complete CDR3 protein is CASSTGLAVAKNIQYF. The full variable domain, in which reference TRBV19 and TRBJ2-4 provide the parts outside the CDR3, is DGGITQSPKYLFRKEGQNVTLSCEQNLNHDAMYWYRQDPGQGLRLIYYSQIVNDFQKGDIAEGYSVSREKKESFPLTVTSAQKNPTAFYLCASSTGLAVAKNIQYFGAGTRLSVL.